The T cell receptor (beta chain) under discussion was sequenced for a study of T cells in localized non-small cell lung cancer. Study observations and caveats: The highest T cell clonality was in uninvolved adjacent lung, above tumor. Detection in adjacent lung was observed for a median 57 of the top 100 tumor clones.

To note about this clone: Its antigen is as yet unknown.

The CDR3 has 15 residues. The ends were cut back, 1 base at V and 7 bases at J, with 17 bases in the middle. Germline values: CDR1 KGHSH, CDR2 LQKENI. Some clones are missing from TCRdb's copy, which holds only in-frame ones; the method was immunoSEQ multiplex PCR. The sample has over 30,000 clones; approximately 87% are singletons. This receptor was obtained from a man between 40 and 75 years old with stage I lung adenocarcinoma. The sample was peripheral blood, taken before any cancer treatment. The rearrangement uses TRBV18 and TRBJ2-7, with D possibly TRBD2 on 5 matching bases. DNA of the CDR3: TGTGCCAGCTCACCACTGAGGCGGGTCCAAGAAGAGCAGTACTTC. It yields the protein CASSPLRRVQEEQYF.